This T cell receptor beta chain is from a study of T-cell memory formation after mild COVID-19. TCRdb analysed the 5' RACE reads with MiXCR anew, one entry per CDR3 protein. The table shows some 130,000 distinct CDR3 sequences, with less than 25% occurring only once. The CDR3 has 17 amino acids. The germline gives CDR1 LGHNA, CDR2 YSLEER. Deletions cut 0 bases from V and 6 bases from J, with 18 bases between. Sequencing was carried out using PBMCs or a T cell subset sorted from them (not recorded which). The rearrangement links TRBV4-3 to TRBJ2-1; the D is unclear. This receptor was identified in an adult woman who had mild COVID-19 (a few samples of this study predate the infection). Cell type and time point are not known. CDR3 protein: CASSQEDGRPPLNEQFF. CDR3 in DNA: TGCGCCAGCAGCCAAGAGGACGGCCGGCCCCCTCTCAATGAGCAGTTCTTC.